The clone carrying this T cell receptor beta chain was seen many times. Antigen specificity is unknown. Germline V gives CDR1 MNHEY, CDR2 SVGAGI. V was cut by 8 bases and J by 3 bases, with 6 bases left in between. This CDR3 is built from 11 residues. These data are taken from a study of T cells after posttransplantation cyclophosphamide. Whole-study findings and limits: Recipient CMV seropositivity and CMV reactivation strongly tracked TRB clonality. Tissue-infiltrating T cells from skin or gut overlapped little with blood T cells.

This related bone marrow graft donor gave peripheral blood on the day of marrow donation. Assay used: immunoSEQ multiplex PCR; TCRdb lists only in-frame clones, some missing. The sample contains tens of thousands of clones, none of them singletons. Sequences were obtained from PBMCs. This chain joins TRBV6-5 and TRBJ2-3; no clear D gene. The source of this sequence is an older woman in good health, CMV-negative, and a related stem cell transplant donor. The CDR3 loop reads CASRVTDTQYF. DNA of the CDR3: TGTGCCAGCCGGGTAACAGATACGCAGTATTTT.